Sequencing of this T cell receptor beta chain was carried out in a study of T cell repertoires in cytomegalovirus infection. TCRdb used MiXCR to reprocess the reads, holding one entry per CDR3 protein. The table lists about 740,000 distinct CDR3 sequences, 35% of them singletons, with about 2.8% in the top ten. With regard to this clonotype: Its specificity is not known.

Trimming left V 5 bases short and J 0 bases short, with 12 bases between. CDR1 is SGHVT, CDR2 SQSDAQ, per germline. The CDR3 sequence is 15 residues long. Study-wide results and limits: Dominant in the ex vivo response were TCR beta clonotypes restricted by HLA-C and specific for CMV.

V gene TRBV7-4 combines with J gene TRBJ2-3, with D possibly TRBD2 on 6 matching bases. Input material: PBMCs. The clonotype comes from a human donor in good health (CMV status not recorded). Some clones in this sample may be carry-over from other donors' samples. DNA of the CDR3: TGTGCCAGCAGCCAAGCCGGGGGTAGCACAGATACGCAGTATTTT. It is translated as CASSQAGGSTDTQYF. Using reference TRBV7-4 and TRBJ2-3 for the parts outside the CDR3, the full variable domain is GAGVSQSPRYKVAKRGRDVALRCDSISGHVTLYWYRQTLGQGSEVLTYSQSDAQRDKSGRPSGRFSAERPERSVSTLKIQRTEQGDSAVYLCASSQAGGSTDTQYFGPGTRLTVL.